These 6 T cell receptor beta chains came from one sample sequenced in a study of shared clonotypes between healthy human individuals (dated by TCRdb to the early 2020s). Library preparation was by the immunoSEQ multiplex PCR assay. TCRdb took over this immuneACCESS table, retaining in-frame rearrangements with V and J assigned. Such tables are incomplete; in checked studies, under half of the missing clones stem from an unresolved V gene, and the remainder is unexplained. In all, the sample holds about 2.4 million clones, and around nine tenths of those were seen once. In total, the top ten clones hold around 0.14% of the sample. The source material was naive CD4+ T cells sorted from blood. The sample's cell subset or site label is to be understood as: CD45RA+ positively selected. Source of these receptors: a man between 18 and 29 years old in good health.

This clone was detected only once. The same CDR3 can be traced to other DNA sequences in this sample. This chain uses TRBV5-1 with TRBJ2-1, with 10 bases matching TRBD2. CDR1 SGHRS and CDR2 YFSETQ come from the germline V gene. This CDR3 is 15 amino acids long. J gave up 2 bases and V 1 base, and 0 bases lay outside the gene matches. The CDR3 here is CASSLLAGAYNEQFF. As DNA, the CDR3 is TGCGCCAGCAGCTTGCTAGCGGGAGCCTACAATGAGCAGTTCTTC.

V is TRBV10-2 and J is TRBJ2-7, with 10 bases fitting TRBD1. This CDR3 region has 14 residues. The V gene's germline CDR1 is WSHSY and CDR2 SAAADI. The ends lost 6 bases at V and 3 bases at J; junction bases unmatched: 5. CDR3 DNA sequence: TGCGCCAGCAGATTAAGGACAGGGGGCTACGAGCAGTACTTC. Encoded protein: CASRLRTGGYEQYF.

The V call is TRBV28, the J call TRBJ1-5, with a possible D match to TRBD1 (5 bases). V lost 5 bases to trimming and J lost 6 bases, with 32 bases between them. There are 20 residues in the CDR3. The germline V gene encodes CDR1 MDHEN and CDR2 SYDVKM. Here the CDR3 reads CASSPPGGTDSDARSQPQHF. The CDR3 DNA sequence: TGTGCCAGCAGTCCCCCGGGCGGGACCGACTCTGACGCGCGGAGTCAGCCCCAGCATTTT.

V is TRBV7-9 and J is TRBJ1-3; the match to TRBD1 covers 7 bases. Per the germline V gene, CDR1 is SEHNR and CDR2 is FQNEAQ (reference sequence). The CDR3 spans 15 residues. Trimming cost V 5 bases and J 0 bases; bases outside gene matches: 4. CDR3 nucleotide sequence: TGTGCCAGCAGCACCCGGACAGGCTCTGGAAACACCATATATTTT. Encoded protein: CASSTRTGSGNTIYF.

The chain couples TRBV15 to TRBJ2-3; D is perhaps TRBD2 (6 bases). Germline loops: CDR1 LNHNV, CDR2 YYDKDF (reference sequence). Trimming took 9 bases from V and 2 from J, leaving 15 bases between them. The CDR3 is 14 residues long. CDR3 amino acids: CATQGGTSTDTQYF. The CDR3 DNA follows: TGTGCCACGCAGGGTGGGACTTCCACAGATACGCAGTATTTT.

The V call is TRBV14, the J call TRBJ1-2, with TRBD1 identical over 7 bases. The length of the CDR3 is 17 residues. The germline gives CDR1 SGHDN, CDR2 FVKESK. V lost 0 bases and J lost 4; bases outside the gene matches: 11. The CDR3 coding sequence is TGTGCCAGCAGCCAAGATACCTATCCAGGGGGTATCTATGGCTACACCTTC. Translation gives CASSQDTYPGGIYGYTF. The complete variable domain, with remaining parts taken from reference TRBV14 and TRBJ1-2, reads EAGVTQFPSHSVIEKGQTVTLRCDPISGHDNLYWYRRVMGKEIKFLLHFVKESKQDESGMPNNRFLAERTGGTYSTLKVQPAELEDSGVYFCASSQDTYPGGIYGYTFGSGTRLTVV.